Shown below are 30 T cell receptor beta chains from a single sample sequenced in a study of Graves' ophthalmopathy and Graves' hyperthyroidism. Amplified TCR beta CDR3 regions were obtained using RNA transcripts as template. HTBI primers primed a first-round RT-PCR, and a second-round multiplex PCR followed. TCRdb re-called the multiplex PCR reads through MiXCR, storing one row per CDR3 protein. Altogether 200,000 to 250,000 distinct CDR3 sequences are present, over 25% being singletons, with the ten largest covering 9.1%. Sample: peripheral blood. The receptors shown here come from a man in his forties or fifties with Graves' ophthalmopathy.

This clonotype was seen only once. The gene calls are TRBV7-2 and TRBJ2-5, with 9 positions matching TRBD1. J was trimmed by 9 bases and V by 2 bases; bases with no gene match: 13. Germline-derived CDR1 and CDR2 are SGHTA and FQGNSA. CDR3 length equals 16 residues. CDR3 in amino acids: CASSLQGTGRGEAQYF. CDR3 nucleotides: TGTGCCAGCAGCTTACAAGGGACAGGGCGAGGGGAGGCCCAGTACTTC.

This clonotype showed up many times. The V gene is TRBV27, the J gene TRBJ2-4; the D gene is possibly TRBD1 (6 bases). Trimming removed 0 bases at V and 3 bases at J, with 9 bases between. Germline lookup yields CDR1 MNHEY and CDR2 SMNVEV (reference sequence). The CDR3 is 15 residues long. DNA of the CDR3: TGTGCCAGCAGTTTATCAGAAGGGGGCAAAAACATTCAGTACTTC. Encoded protein: CASSLSEGGKNIQYF.

The gene calls are TRBV28 and TRBJ1-2, with unresolved D. Germline CDR1 MDHEN, CDR2 SYDVKM. Trimming shortened V by 3 bases and J by 7 bases, and 12 bases separated the two germline ends. The CDR3 has 13 amino acids. CDR3 nucleotide sequence: TGTGCCAGCAGTTTTGTGTCGGGGAGTGGCTACACCTTC. Protein product: CASSFVSGSGYTF.

This chain joins TRBV12-3 or TRBV12-4 and TRBJ1-2, with 12 bases aligning to TRBD1. The CDR3 is 15 residues long. Trimming at V came to 3 bases and at J to 7 bases, leaving 6 bases not matched to a gene. Here the CDR3 reads CASSFGGTGGSGYTF. The CDR3 DNA reads TGTGCCAGCAGTTTTGGTGGGACAGGGGGCTCTGGCTACACCTTC.

This clonotype was counted many times. The rearrangement links TRBV28 to TRBJ1-6; D remains unclear. CDR1 and CDR2 from the germline V gene are MDHEN and SYDVKM. Trimming shortened V by 3 bases and J by 6 bases, and 6 bases separated the two germline ends. This CDR3 is 13 amino acids long. The CDR3 DNA follows: TGTGCCAGCAGTTTGAGGCCTAATTCACCCCTCCACTTT. Its protein product is CASSLRPNSPLHF.

This clonotype was counted ten times or more. CDR3 nucleotides: TGTGCCAGCAGACCTGGGGCTAGCGGGAGTGTCGAGCAGTACTTC. It encodes CASRPGASGSVEQYF. The V gene is TRBV28, the J gene TRBJ2-7; TRBD2 aligns across 10 bases. V gave up 6 bases and J gave up 6 bases; unmatched junction bases: 11. CDR1 and CDR2 from the germline V gene are MDHEN and SYDVKM. This CDR3 comprises 15 residues.

The gene calls are TRBV6-1 and TRBJ1-1; D unresolved. V was cut by 10 bases and J by 3 bases, with 15 bases left in between. Germline values: CDR1 MNHNS, CDR2 SASEGT. The CDR3 totals 13 residues. The CDR3: CANRGALDTEAFF. CDR3 bases: TGTGCCAACCGGGGAGCTCTTGACACTGAAGCTTTCTTT.

The chain joins TRBV7-2 to TRBJ2-7; D tentatively fits TRBD1 or TRBD2 (6 bases each). The CDR3 covers 15 residues. The germline V and J ends were trimmed by 2 bases and 7 bases, with 18 bases remaining between them. Looked up from germline, CDR1 is SGHTA and CDR2 is FQGNSA. The CDR3 bases are TGTGCCAGCAGCTTATTCGGGGGCTCCTCTGGGGAGCAGTACTTC. This gives the protein CASSLFGGSSGEQYF. The entire variable domain, with the rest obtained from reference TRBV7-2 and TRBJ2-7, is as follows: GAGVSQSPSNKVTEKGKDVELRCDPISGHTALYWYRQSLGQGLEFLIYFQGNSAPDKSGLPSDRFSAERTGGSVSTLTIQRTQQEDSAVYLCASSLFGGSSGEQYFGPGTRLTVT.

This clonotype was seen at least ten times. The CDR3 here is CASRGDPAETQYF. In DNA, the CDR3 is TGTGCCAGCAGGGGGGACCCGGCGGAGACCCAGTACTTC. This sequence joins TRBV11-2 and TRBJ2-5; perhaps D is TRBD1 or TRBD2 (5 bases each). The CDR3 sequence is 13 residues long. Germline V CDR1 and CDR2: SGHAT, FQNNGV. V shed 6 bases and J shed 5 bases, with 13 bases lying between them.

The V gene is TRBV2, the J gene TRBJ1-5, with TRBD1 identical over 9 bases. CDR1 is SNHLY and CDR2 is FYNNEI in the germline V gene. The CDR3 sequence is 13 residues long. The trim removed 5 bases at V and 11 bases at J, leaving 7 bases unmatched. This CDR3 reads CASSTRQGVTQHF. The CDR3 bases are TGTGCCAGCAGTACCCGACAGGGGGTTACCCAGCATTTT.

This clonotype was found many times. This rearrangement joins TRBV11-2 to TRBJ2-7; D may correspond to TRBD1 or TRBD2 (5 bases each). This CDR3 comprises 11 residues. Germline V gene data show CDR1 as SGHAT and CDR2 as FQNNGV. V gave up 6 bases and J gave up 5 bases, with 8 bases separating them. CDR3 nucleotides: TGTGCCAGCAGGAGGGGACACGAGCAGTACTTC. It translates to CASRRGHEQYF.

This clonotype occurred many times. The V gene is TRBV7-8, the J gene TRBJ2-7; D is undetermined. The length of the CDR3 is 16 residues. V was clipped by 3 bases and J by 0 bases, with 15 bases between them. Germline CDR1 reads SGHVS; CDR2 reads FQNEAQ. The CDR3 reads CASSLDLMTGSYEQYF. As DNA, the CDR3 is TGTGCCAGCAGCTTGGACCTTATGACTGGCTCCTACGAGCAGTACTTC.

This clonotype was counted ten times or more. The chain uses TRBV6-5 and TRBJ1-1; 7 nucleotides agree with TRBD1. V lost 6 bases, J lost 10 bases, and 14 bases stayed unmatched. This CDR3 has 14 residues. Germline V gene lookup returns CDR1 MNHEY and CDR2 SVGAGI. Written as DNA, the CDR3 is TGTGCCAGCAGAGCGCCGCGGACAGGCGGCCGAGCTTTCTTT. Translating it yields CASRAPRTGGRAFF.

This clonotype showed up many times. This chain connects TRBV6-1 to TRBJ1-5; D is undetermined. CDR3 length equals 16 residues. V lost 4 bases and J 0 bases, leaving 13 bases between the germline ends. CDR1 is MNHNS, CDR2 SASEGT, per germline. The chain's CDR3 is CASSGINSLSNQPQHF. The CDR3 DNA reads as TGTGCCAGCAGTGGTATCAACAGCCTTAGCAATCAGCCCCAGCATTTT.

This clonotype was recorded at least ten times. The genes are TRBV6-5 and TRBJ2-6; TRBD2 is a possible D gene (6 bases). The CDR3 runs 18 residues. V shed 4 bases and J shed 0 bases, with 16 bases lying between them. Germline CDR1 reads MNHEY; CDR2 reads SVGAGI. The CDR3 is CASSWTTGKPSGANVLTF. In DNA form, the CDR3 reads TGTGCCAGCAGTTGGACTACCGGAAAACCCTCTGGGGCCAACGTCCTGACTTTC.

This clonotype was recorded once. The rearrangement joins TRBV12-3 or TRBV12-4 to TRBJ1-1; D gene unclear. The CDR3 covers 13 residues. V dropped 6 bases and J dropped 2 bases, with 10 bases sitting between them. CDR3 protein: CASSPGVNTEAFF. DNA for the CDR3: TGTGCCAGCAGCCCCGGCGTAAACACTGAAGCTTTCTTT.

This chain joins TRBV19 and TRBJ1-5; possibly TRBD1 for D (5 bases). V was trimmed by 3 bases and J by 0 bases, leaving 15 bases between them. CDR1 LNHDA and CDR2 SQIVND come from the germline V gene (reference sequence). The CDR3 extends over 17 amino acids. CDR3 sequence: CASSMRVDSYSNQPQHF. CDR3 DNA: TGTGCCAGTAGTATGAGAGTCGACAGTTATAGCAATCAGCCCCAGCATTTT. Supplemented by reference TRBV19 and TRBJ1-5, the full variable domain reads DGGITQSPKYLFRKEGQNVTLSCEQNLNHDAMYWYRQDPGQGLRLIYYSQIVNDFQKGDIAEGYSVSREKKESFPLTVTSAQKNPTAFYLCASSMRVDSYSNQPQHFGDGTRLSIL.

The V and J genes are TRBV6-5 and TRBJ1-1; no clear D. Germline V gives CDR1 MNHEY, CDR2 SVGAGI. Trimming left V 4 bases short and J 9 bases short, with 12 bases between. The CDR3 extends over 12 amino acids. The CDR3 loop reads CASSSTGRKAFF. CDR3 in DNA: TGTGCCAGCAGTTCCACGGGGAGGAAAGCTTTCTTT.

This CDR3 reads CASRKGHFNTEAFF. In DNA form, the CDR3 reads TGTGCCAGCAGGAAGGGACATTTCAACACTGAAGCTTTCTTT. The chain employs TRBV6-4 and TRBJ1-1; possible D gene TRBD1, 6 bases. V shed 6 bases and J shed 2 bases, with 13 bases lying between them. Germline lookup yields CDR1 MRHNA and CDR2 SNTAGT. There are 14 residues in the CDR3.

This clonotype was seen ten or more times. A junction boundary mismatches the germline segment, possibly from a read error. The chain has TRBV7-3 and TRBJ2-3; 7 nucleotides agree with TRBD1. This CDR3 region has 13 residues. Germline loops: CDR1 SGHTA, CDR2 FQGTGA. Written as DNA, the CDR3 is TGTGCCAGCAGCTCGATTGGGACAGATACGCGGTATTTT. Its protein is CASSSIGTDTRYF.

This clonotype was recorded at least ten times. The rearrangement joins TRBV6-2 or TRBV6-3 to TRBJ2-7; D gene uncertain. The CDR3 has 12 residues. Germline CDR1 reads MNHEY; CDR2 reads SVGEGT. Trimming removed 2 bases from V and 7 bases from J, with 9 bases in between. CDR3 region: CASSYPGLEQYF. CDR3 sequence (DNA): TGTGCCAGCAGTTACCCCGGCTTGGAGCAGTACTTC.

This clonotype was seen many times. The chain links TRBV28 to TRBJ1-5; perhaps TRBD1 as D (5 bases). The CDR3 runs 17 residues. In germline, CDR1 is MDHEN, CDR2 SYDVKM. V dropped 3 bases and J dropped 2 bases, with 17 bases sitting between them. The CDR3 DNA follows: TGTGCCAGCAGTTTCCAGCAGGGTAGGGGTGGCAATCAGCCCCAGCATTTT. It encodes CASSFQQGRGGNQPQHF.

The table lists this clonotype with many counts. The gene calls are TRBV6-1 and TRBJ2-1; D may be TRBD2 (6 bases). This CDR3 is 15 amino acids long. CDR1 is MNHNS, CDR2 SASEGT, per germline. V was clipped by 1 base and J by 5 bases, with 12 bases between them. The CDR3 loop is CASSEGLGRNNEQFF. The DNA for the CDR3 is TGTGCCAGCAGTGAAGGGTTAGGGAGGAACAATGAGCAGTTCTTC.

This clonotype was detected a few times. The chain employs TRBV25-1 and TRBJ1-1; D unresolved. The CDR3 totals 15 residues. Per germline, CDR1 MGHDK and CDR2 SYGVNS. Trimming removed 3 bases from V and 6 bases from J, with 17 bases in between. CDR3 loop: CASSDIQASSAEAFF. Here the CDR3 DNA reads TGTGCCAGCAGTGATATTCAGGCGTCGAGCGCTGAAGCTTTCTTT.

This clonotype was observed many times. This chain uses TRBV7-2 with TRBJ1-2; unclear D gene. Trimming removed 1 base at V and 8 bases at J, with 11 bases between. Looked up from germline, CDR1 is SGHTA and CDR2 is FQGNSA. The CDR3 loop spans 13 amino acids. In DNA form, the CDR3 reads TGTGCCAGCAGCTTAGTGTGGGAATACGGCTACACCTTC. Its protein is CASSLVWEYGYTF. Full variable domain (outside the CDR3, taken from reference TRBV7-2 and TRBJ1-2): GAGVSQSPSNKVTEKGKDVELRCDPISGHTALYWYRQSLGQGLEFLIYFQGNSAPDKSGLPSDRFSAERTGGSVSTLTIQRTQQEDSAVYLCASSLVWEYGYTFGSGTRLTVV.

The genes are TRBV28 and TRBJ1-1; perhaps TRBD1 as D (5 bases). Trimming removed 2 bases from V and 7 bases from J, with 8 bases in between. The CDR3 length is 12 residues. Looked up from germline, CDR1 is MDHEN and CDR2 is SYDVKM. In DNA, the CDR3 is TGTGCCAGCAGTTTACGAGGGGTTGAAGCTTTCTTT. This gives the protein CASSLRGVEAFF.

The table lists this clonotype with many counts. The chain recombines TRBV11-1 with TRBJ1-2, with TRBD1 identical over 10 bases. Germline V CDR1 and CDR2: SGHAT, FQDESV (reference sequence). This CDR3 contains 13 residues. Germline trimming cut 0 bases from V and 9 bases from J; bases unmatched to any gene: 1. CDR3 coding DNA: TGTGCCAGCAGCTTAGCGGGACAGGGGAGCTACACCTTC. Protein sequence: CASSLAGQGSYTF.

This clonotype was seen at least ten times. The chain couples TRBV19 to TRBJ2-2; tentatively, D is TRBD1 or TRBD2 (5 bases each). CDR3 length: 14 amino acids. V lost 10 bases to trimming and J lost 1 base, with 13 bases between them. The germline gives CDR1 LNHDA, CDR2 SQIVND (reference sequence). CDR3 region: CATQGPKNTGELFF. CDR3 coding DNA: TGTGCCACCCAGGGACCCAAGAACACCGGGGAGCTGTTTTTT. The complete variable domain, with remaining parts taken from reference TRBV19 and TRBJ2-2, reads DGGITQSPKYLFRKEGQNVTLSCEQNLNHDAMYWYRQDPGQGLRLIYYSQIVNDFQKGDIAEGYSVSREKKESFPLTVTSAQKNPTAFYLCATQGPKNTGELFFGEGSRLTVL.

This clonotype was detected many times. The chain couples TRBV6-5 to TRBJ2-7; D is perhaps TRBD1 (6 bases). The CDR3 sequence is 16 residues long. Germline V gives CDR1 MNHEY, CDR2 SVGAGI. The V end lost 0 bases, the J end lost 0 bases, and 12 bases lay between the germline ends. The CDR3 nucleotides are TGTGCCAGCAGTTACTCGAGGGACAAACTCTCCTACGAGCAGTACTTC. It yields the protein CASSYSRDKLSYEQYF.

This clonotype has ten or more counts. J is TRBJ1-5 and V is TRBV29-1; D is ambiguous. The V end was cut by 1 base, the J end by 4 bases, with 8 bases between. The CDR3 runs 13 residues. Germline lookup yields CDR1 SQVTM and CDR2 ANQGSEA. CDR3 loop: CSVEVVANQPQHF. The CDR3 DNA sequence: TGCAGCGTTGAAGTAGTTGCGAATCAGCCCCAGCATTTT.